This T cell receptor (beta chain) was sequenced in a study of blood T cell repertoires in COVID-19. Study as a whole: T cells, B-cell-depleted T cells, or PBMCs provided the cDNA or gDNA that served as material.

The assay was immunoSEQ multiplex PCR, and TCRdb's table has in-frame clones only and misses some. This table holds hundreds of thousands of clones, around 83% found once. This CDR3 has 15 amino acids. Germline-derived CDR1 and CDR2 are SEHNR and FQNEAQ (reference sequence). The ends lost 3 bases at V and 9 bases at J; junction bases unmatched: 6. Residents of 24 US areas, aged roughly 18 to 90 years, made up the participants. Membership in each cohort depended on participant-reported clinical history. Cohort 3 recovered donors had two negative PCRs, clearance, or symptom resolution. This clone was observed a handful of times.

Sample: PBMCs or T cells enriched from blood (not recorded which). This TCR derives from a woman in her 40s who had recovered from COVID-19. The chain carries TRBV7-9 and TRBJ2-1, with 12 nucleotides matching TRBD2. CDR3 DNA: TGTGCCAGCAGCTTCTCTAGCGGGAGGGCAAGTGAGCAGTTCTTC. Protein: CASSFSSGRASEQFF. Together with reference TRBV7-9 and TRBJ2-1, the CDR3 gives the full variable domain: DTGVSQNPRHKITKRGQNVTFRCDPISEHNRLYWYRQTLGQGPEFLTYFQNEAQLEKSRLLSDRFSAERPKGSFSTLEIQRTEQGDSAMYLCASSFSSGRASEQFFGPGTRLTVL.